The source of this T cell receptor (beta chain) is a study of T cells and Merkel cell carcinoma outcomes. General study results and limits: Reportedly, T-cell repertoire with density predicts Merkel cell carcinoma outcomes.

Here immunoSEQ multiplex PCR was the method, and the copy in TCRdb shows in-frame clones only, minus some. The repertoire consists of around 16,000 clones, with around 81% occurring once and the leading ten covering approximately 10%. This clone appeared a few times. Its matching antigen is unknown. Trimming took off 3 bases at V and 3 bases at J, with 3 bases between the two ends. Germline CDR1 reads ENHRY; CDR2 reads SYGVKD. The CDR3 is 11 amino acids. The chain employs TRBV10-3 and TRBJ2-7; D uncertain. Sequenced sample: tumor tissue from Merkel cell carcinoma. This TCR was sampled from a human donor with Merkel cell carcinoma. In DNA, the CDR3 is TGTGCCATCAGTGACAGCTACGAGCAGTACTTC. Protein product: CAISDSYEQYF.